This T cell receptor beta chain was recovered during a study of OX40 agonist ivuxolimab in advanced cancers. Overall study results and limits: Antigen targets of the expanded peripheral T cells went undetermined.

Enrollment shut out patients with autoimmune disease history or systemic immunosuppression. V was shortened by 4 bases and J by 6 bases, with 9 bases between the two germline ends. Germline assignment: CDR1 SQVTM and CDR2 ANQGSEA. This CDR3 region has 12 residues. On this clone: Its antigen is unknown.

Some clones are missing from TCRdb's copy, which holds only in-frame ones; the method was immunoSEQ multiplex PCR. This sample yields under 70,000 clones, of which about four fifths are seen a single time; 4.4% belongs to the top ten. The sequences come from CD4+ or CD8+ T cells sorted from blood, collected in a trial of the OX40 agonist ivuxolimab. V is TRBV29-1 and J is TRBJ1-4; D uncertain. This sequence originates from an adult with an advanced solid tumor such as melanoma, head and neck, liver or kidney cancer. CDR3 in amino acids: CSVGAVDEKLFF. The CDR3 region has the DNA TGCAGCGTTGGGGCAGTAGATGAAAAACTGTTTTTT.